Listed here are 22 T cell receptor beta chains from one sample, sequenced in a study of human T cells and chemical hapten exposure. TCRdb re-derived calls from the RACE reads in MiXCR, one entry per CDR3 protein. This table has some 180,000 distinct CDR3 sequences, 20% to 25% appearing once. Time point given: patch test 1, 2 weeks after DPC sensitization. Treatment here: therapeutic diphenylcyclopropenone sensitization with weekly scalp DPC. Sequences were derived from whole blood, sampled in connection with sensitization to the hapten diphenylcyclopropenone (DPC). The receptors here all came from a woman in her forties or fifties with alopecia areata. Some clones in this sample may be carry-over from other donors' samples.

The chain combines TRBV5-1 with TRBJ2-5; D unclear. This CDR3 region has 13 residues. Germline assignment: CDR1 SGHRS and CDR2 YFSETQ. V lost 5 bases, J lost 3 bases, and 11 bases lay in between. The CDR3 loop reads CASRHEPEETQYF. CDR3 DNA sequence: TGCGCCAGCAGACATGAACCAGAAGAGACCCAGTACTTC.

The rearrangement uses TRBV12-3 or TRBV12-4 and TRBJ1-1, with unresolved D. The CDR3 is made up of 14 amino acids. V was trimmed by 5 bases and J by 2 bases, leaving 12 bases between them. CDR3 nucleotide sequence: TGTGCCAGCAGTCTCCAACCATTTAACACTGAAGCTTTCTTT. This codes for CASSLQPFNTEAFF.

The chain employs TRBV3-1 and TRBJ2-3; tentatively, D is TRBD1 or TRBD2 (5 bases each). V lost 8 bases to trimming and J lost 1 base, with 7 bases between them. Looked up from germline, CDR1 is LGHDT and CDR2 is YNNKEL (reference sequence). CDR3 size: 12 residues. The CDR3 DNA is TGTGCCAGCCGGGACCGCACAGATACGCAGTATTTT. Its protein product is CASRDRTDTQYF.

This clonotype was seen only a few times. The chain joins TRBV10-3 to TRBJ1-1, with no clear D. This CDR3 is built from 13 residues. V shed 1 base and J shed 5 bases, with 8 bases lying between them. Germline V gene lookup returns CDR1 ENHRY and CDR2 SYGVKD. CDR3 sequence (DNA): TGTGCCATCAGTGAGTTGAGGGAAACTGAAGCTTTCTTT. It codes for CAISELRETEAFF.

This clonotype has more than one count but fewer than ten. The CDR3 region has the DNA TGCAGTGCGACACAGGGGGCTGGAAACACCATATATTTT. This codes for CSATQGAGNTIYF. J is TRBJ1-3 and V is TRBV20-1; TRBD1 agrees at 8 bases. Per the germline V gene, CDR1 is DFQATT and CDR2 is SNEGSKA (reference sequence). With 6 bases clipped from V and 2 bases from J, the junction kept 3 bases outside the gene matches. The length of the CDR3 is 13 residues.

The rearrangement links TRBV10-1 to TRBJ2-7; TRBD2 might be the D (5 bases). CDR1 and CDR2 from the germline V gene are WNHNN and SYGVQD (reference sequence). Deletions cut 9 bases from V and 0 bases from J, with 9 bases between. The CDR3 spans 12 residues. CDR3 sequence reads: CARPRGSYEQYF. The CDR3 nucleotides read TGCGCCAGACCCCGGGGCTCCTACGAGCAGTACTTC.

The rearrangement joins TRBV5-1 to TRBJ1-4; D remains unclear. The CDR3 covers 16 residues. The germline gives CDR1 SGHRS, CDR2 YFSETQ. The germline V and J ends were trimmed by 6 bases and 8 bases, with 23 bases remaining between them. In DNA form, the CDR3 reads TGCGCCAGCATCTTCTACCCGACGTCGGAATGCGAAAAACTGTTTTTT. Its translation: CASIFYPTSECEKLFF.

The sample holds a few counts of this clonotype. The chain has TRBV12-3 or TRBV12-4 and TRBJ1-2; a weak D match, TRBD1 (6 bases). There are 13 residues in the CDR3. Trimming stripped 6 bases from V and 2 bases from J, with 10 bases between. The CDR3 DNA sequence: TGTGCCAGCAGCCGGACAGAGAACTATGGCTACACCTTC. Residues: CASSRTENYGYTF.

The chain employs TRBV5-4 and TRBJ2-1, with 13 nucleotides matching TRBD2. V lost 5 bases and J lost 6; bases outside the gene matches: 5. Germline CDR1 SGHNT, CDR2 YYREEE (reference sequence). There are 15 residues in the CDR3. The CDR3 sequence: CASSSGLAGVNEQFF. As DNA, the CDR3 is TGTGCCAGCAGTTCCGGACTAGCGGGAGTCAATGAGCAGTTCTTC.

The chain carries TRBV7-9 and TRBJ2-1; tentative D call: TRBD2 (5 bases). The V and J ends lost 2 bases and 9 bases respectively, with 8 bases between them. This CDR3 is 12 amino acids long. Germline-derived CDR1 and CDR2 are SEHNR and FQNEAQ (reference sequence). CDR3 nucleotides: TGTGCCAGCAGCTTACCGGGATCTGAGCAGTTCTTC. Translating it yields CASSLPGSEQFF.

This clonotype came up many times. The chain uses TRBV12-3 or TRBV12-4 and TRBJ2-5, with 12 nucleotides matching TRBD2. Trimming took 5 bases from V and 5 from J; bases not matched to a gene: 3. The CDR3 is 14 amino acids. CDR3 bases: TGTGCCAGCAGTCGGACTAGCGGGACGGAGACCCAGTACTTC. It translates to CASSRTSGTETQYF.

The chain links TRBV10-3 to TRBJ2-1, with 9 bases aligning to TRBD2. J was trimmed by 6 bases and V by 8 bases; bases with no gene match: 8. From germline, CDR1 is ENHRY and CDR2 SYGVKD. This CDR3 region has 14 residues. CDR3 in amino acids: CAIGQGLASNEQFF. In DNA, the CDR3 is TGTGCCATCGGGCAGGGACTAGCCTCCAATGAGCAGTTCTTC.

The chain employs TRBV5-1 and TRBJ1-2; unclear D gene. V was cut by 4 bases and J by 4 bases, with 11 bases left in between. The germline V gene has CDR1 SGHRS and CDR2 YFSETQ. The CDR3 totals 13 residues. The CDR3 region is CASSPEDFYGYTF. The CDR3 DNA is TGCGCCAGCAGCCCTGAGGACTTCTATGGCTACACCTTC.

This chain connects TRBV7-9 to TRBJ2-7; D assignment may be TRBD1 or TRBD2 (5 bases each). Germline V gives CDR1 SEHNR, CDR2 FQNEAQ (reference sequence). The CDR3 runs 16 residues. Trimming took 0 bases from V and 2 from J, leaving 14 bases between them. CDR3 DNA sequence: TGTGCCAGCAGCTTAGCCACCGGGACCGAGCCCTACGAGCAGTACTTC. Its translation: CASSLATGTEPYEQYF.

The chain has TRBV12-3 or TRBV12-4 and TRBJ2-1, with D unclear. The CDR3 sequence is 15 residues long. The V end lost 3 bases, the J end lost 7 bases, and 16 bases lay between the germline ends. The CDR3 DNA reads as TGTGCCAGCAGTTTTGAAGGTCGTAGCAAAAATGAGCAGTTCTTC. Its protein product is CASSFEGRSKNEQFF.

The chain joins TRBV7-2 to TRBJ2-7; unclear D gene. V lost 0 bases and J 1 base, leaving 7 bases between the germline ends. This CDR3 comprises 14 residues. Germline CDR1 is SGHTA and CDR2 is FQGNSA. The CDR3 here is CASSLAASSYEQYF. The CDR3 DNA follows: TGTGCCAGCAGCTTAGCGGCTAGTTCCTACGAGCAGTACTTC.

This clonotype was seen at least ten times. CDR3 loop: CASSPTGNYGYTF. As DNA, the CDR3 is TGTGCCAGCAGCCCGACAGGGAACTATGGCTACACCTTC. The chain links TRBV7-9 to TRBJ1-2, with 7 nucleotides matching TRBD1. Per germline, CDR1 SEHNR and CDR2 FQNEAQ (reference sequence). The CDR3 totals 13 residues. Trimming cost V 5 bases and J 2 bases; bases outside gene matches: 2. Using reference TRBV7-9 and TRBJ1-2 for the parts outside the CDR3, the full variable domain is DTGVSQNPRHKITKRGQNVTFRCDPISEHNRLYWYRQTLGQGPEFLTYFQNEAQLEKSRLLSDRFSAERPKGSFSTLEIQRTEQGDSAMYLCASSPTGNYGYTFGSGTRLTVV.

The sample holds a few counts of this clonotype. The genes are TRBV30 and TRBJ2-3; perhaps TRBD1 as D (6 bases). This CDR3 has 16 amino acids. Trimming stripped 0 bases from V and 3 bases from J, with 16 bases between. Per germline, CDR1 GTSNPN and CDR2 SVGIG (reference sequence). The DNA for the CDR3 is TGTGCCTGGAGTGTACCCTCAGGGGCGGAGACAGATACGCAGTATTTT. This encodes CAWSVPSGAETDTQYF.

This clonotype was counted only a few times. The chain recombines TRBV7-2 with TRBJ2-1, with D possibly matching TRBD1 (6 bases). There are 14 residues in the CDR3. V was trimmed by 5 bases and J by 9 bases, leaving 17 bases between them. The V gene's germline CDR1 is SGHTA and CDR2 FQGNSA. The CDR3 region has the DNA TGTGCCAGCAGCGGGGGCAGGGCTTTCAGTGAGCAGTTCTTC. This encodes CASSGGRAFSEQFF. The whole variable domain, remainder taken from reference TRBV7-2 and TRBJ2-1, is GAGVSQSPSNKVTEKGKDVELRCDPISGHTALYWYRQSLGQGLEFLIYFQGNSAPDKSGLPSDRFSAERTGGSVSTLTIQRTQQEDSAVYLCASSGGRAFSEQFFGPGTRLTVL.

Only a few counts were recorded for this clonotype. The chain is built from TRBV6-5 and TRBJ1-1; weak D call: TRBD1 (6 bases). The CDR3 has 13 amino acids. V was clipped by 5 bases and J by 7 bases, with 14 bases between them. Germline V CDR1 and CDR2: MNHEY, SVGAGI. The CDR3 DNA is TGTGCCAGCAGTAGGGGGGGGGATGATGAAGCTTTCTTT. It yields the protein CASSRGGDDEAFF.

The CDR3 sequence: CASSAEGTGTRPQHF. For the CDR3, the DNA is TGTGCCAGCAGTGCGGAGGGGACAGGGACTCGGCCCCAGCATTTT. V usage is TRBV2 and J usage is TRBJ1-5; 9 positions agree with TRBD1. The CDR3 covers 15 residues. Looked up from germline, CDR1 is SNHLY and CDR2 is FYNNEI. V was clipped by 4 bases and J by 9 bases; unmatched bases: 10.

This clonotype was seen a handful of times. CDR3 in DNA: TGTGCCAGCAGATCTCCGGGACGGAGCTACGAGCAGTACTTC. Translating it yields CASRSPGRSYEQYF. The chain carries TRBV11-2 and TRBJ2-7, with D perhaps TRBD1 or TRBD2 (5 bases each). Germline loops: CDR1 SGHAT, CDR2 FQNNGV. CDR3 size: 14 residues. Trimming left V 6 bases short and J 3 bases short, with 15 bases between.